The 8 T cell receptor beta chains below were found in one sample sequenced in a study of blood T cell repertoires in COVID-19. TCRdb keeps only in-frame clones here, not all; method: immunoSEQ multiplex PCR. The sample has approximately 170,000 clones; about 85% are singletons. Input material: peripheral blood. The source of these receptors is a man at least 80 years old with COVID-19, enrolled during active disease.

The J gene is TRBJ1-1, the V gene TRBV20-1; 11 bases fit TRBD1. The V and J ends lost 6 bases and 11 bases, in that order; junction bases with no gene match: 5. This CDR3 has 11 amino acids. Germline loops: CDR1 DFQATT, CDR2 SNEGSKA (reference sequence). The CDR3 reads CSATGQGAAFF. The CDR3 DNA sequence: TGCAGTGCCACAGGACAGGGGGCGGCTTTCTTT.

J is TRBJ1-2 and V is TRBV3-1 (or the pseudogene TRBV3-2); TRBD1 might be the D (6 bases). V was shortened by 0 bases and J by 7 bases, with 9 bases between the two germline ends. The CDR3 loop spans 13 amino acids. The V gene's germline CDR1 is LGHDT and CDR2 YNNKEL (reference sequence). The CDR3: CASSQDRGTGYTF. CDR3 DNA sequence: TGTGCCAGCAGCCAAGATAGGGGGACTGGCTACACCTTC.

This chain joins TRBV6-4 and TRBJ1-4; 10 bases match TRBD1. Germline V lookup: CDR1 MRHNA, CDR2 SNTAGT. This CDR3 region has 17 residues. V was pared by 3 bases and J by 7 bases, with 11 bases of the junction left unmatched. CDR3 nucleotide sequence: TGTGCCAGCAGTGAATCCGTAGACAGGGGGCGGCGTGAAAAACTGTTTTTT. Translated: CASSESVDRGRREKLFF.

This chain uses TRBV6-1 with TRBJ1-5, with D possibly being TRBD1 (6 bases). The CDR3 sequence is 14 residues long. Deletions cut 2 bases from V and 4 bases from J, with 9 bases between. CDR1 is MNHNS, CDR2 SASEGT, per germline. In nucleotides, the CDR3 is TGTGCCAGCAGTGAACACAGGGAAAATCAGCCCCAGCATTTT. Its protein product is CASSEHRENQPQHF.

The table lists this clone with a few counts. V is TRBV19 and J is TRBJ2-2; the match to TRBD1 covers 10 bases. CDR1 and CDR2 from the germline V gene are LNHDA and SQIVND (reference sequence). The V segment lost 3 bases and the J segment 3 bases; nucleotides outside the gene matches: 4. The CDR3 consists of 16 residues. CDR3 DNA: TGTGCCAGTAGTATGGGGACAGGGGCCCACACCGGGGAGCTGTTTTTT. As protein: CASSMGTGAHTGELFF.

This chain links TRBV4-3 with TRBJ2-3; the D is unclear. Trimming removed 0 bases from V and 6 bases from J, with 4 bases in between. CDR3 size: 12 residues. From germline, CDR1 is LGHNA and CDR2 YSLEER. The CDR3 spells CASSQDGDTQYF. The CDR3 region has the DNA TGCGCCAGCAGCCAAGATGGCGATACGCAGTATTTT.

V is TRBV7-3 and J is TRBJ1-1; D is unclear. Germline V CDR1 and CDR2: SGHTA, FQGTGA. The CDR3 is 15 amino acids. V was pared by 2 bases and J by 0 bases, with 10 bases between. The CDR3 region has the DNA TGTGCCAGCAGCTTATTGGCGGGGATGAACACTGAAGCTTTCTTT. Encoded protein: CASSLLAGMNTEAFF.

The table lists this clone with a few counts. This chain connects TRBV7-9 to TRBJ1-2, with 8 nucleotides matching TRBD1. The trim removed 0 bases at V and 5 bases at J, leaving 5 bases unmatched. The CDR3 is 15 amino acids. Per germline, CDR1 SEHNR and CDR2 FQNEAQ (reference sequence). In nucleotides, the CDR3 is TGTGCCAGCAGCTTAGCCGGGACAGGAGGTTATGGCTACACCTTC. It is translated as CASSLAGTGGYGYTF.